The 24 T cell receptor beta chains listed next were all sequenced from one sample in a study of blood T cells in healthy people across ages. Primers used in a second PCR of roughly 6 to 11 cycles were a sample-barcoded 5' primer and a J-beta primer mix. TCRdb re-derived calls from the 5' RACE reads in MiXCR, one entry per CDR3 protein. The repertoire holds approximately 1.5 million distinct CDR3 sequences, with about 45% as singletons. Sequenced sample: blood. These TCRs come from a woman younger than 30 in good health.

This clonotype was seen a handful of times. J is TRBJ1-4 and V is TRBV12-3 or TRBV12-4; D is ambiguous. Trimming cost V 7 bases and J 7 bases, with 19 bases left between them. The length of the CDR3 is 15 residues. The CDR3 DNA is TGTGCCAGCACCACCGGGAGAACATTTGGTGAAAAACTGTTTTTT. Translating it yields CASTTGRTFGEKLFF.

This sequence joins TRBV9 and TRBJ1-3; the D gene is possibly TRBD1 (5 bases). This CDR3 is built from 15 residues. CDR1 SGDLS and CDR2 YYNGEE come from the germline V gene. V lost 3 bases and J 2 bases, leaving 12 bases between the germline ends. The CDR3, as DNA: TGTGCCAGCAGCGCCGCAGGGAGGGCTGGAAACACCATATATTTT. Encoded protein: CASSAAGRAGNTIYF. Together with reference TRBV9 and TRBJ1-3, the CDR3 gives the full variable domain: DSGVTQTPKHLITATGQRVTLRCSPRSGDLSVYWYQQSLDQGLQFLIQYYNGEERAKGNILERFSAQQFPDLHSELNLSSLELGDSALYFCASSAAGRAGNTIYFGEGSWLTVV.

This chain joins TRBV7-2 and TRBJ1-1; no firm D call. The CDR3 is made up of 13 amino acids. Between the trimmed V and J ends, which lost 1 base and 11 bases, there was a span of 14 bases. CDR1 is SGHTA, CDR2 FQGNSA, per germline. The DNA for the CDR3 is TGTGCCAGCAGCTTAGGGCGCACCTATCTGGCTTTCTTT. Encoded protein: CASSLGRTYLAFF.

This clonotype was observed a few times. The CDR3 region has the DNA TGTGCCAGCCGGGACAGGCTGATGAATGAGCAGTTCTTC. Amino acids: CASRDRLMNEQFF. The chain combines TRBV27 with TRBJ2-1; 8 bases map to TRBD1. The V gene's germline CDR1 is MNHEY and CDR2 SMNVEV (reference sequence). J was trimmed by 7 bases and V by 8 bases; bases with no gene match: 7. This CDR3 comprises 13 residues.

The chain is built from TRBV11-2 and TRBJ2-5, with D perhaps TRBD1 (6 bases). Germline lookup yields CDR1 SGHAT and CDR2 FQNNGV. This CDR3 spans 17 amino acids. CDR3 in amino acids: CTCSLRGAGAPLETQYF. CDR3 DNA sequence: TGTACCTGCAGCTTGAGGGGTGCAGGGGCCCCCCTGGAGACCCAGTACTTC.

This rearrangement joins TRBV25-1 to TRBJ2-1; D might be TRBD1 or TRBD2, each matching 6 bases. V gave up 3 bases and J gave up 7 bases, with 16 bases separating them. Germline lookup yields CDR1 MGHDK and CDR2 SYGVNS. The CDR3 is 15 amino acids. The CDR3 loop reads CASSENWGAGNEQFF. CDR3 nucleotide sequence: TGTGCCAGCAGTGAGAATTGGGGGGCCGGTAATGAGCAGTTCTTC.

As to this clonotype: Mismatch with germline at one junction end may stem from a read error. J is TRBJ1-2 and V is TRBV29-1; TRBD1 agrees at 7 bases. CDR1 is SQVTM and CDR2 is ANQGSEA in the germline V gene. The CDR3 extends over 15 amino acids. The CDR3 nucleotides read TGCAGCGCTGAAGATCGTCGGGACAGACCCTATGGCTACACCTTC. This sequence encodes CSAEDRRDRPYGYTF. The whole variable domain, remainder taken from reference TRBV29-1 and TRBJ1-2, is SAVISQKPSRDICQRGTSLTIQCQVDSQVTMMFWYRQQPGQSLTLIATANQGSEATYESGFVIDKFPISRPNLTFSTLTVSNMSPEDSSIYLCSAEDRRDRPYGYTFGSGTRLTVV.

This rearrangement joins TRBV27 to TRBJ1-5; D ambiguous. In germline, CDR1 is MNHEY, CDR2 SMNVEV (reference sequence). This CDR3 is 14 amino acids long. Trimming removed 3 bases at V and 3 bases at J, with 9 bases between. The CDR3 DNA is TGTGCCAGCAGTTTTAATGGGGACAATCAGCCCCAGCATTTT. Translating it yields CASSFNGDNQPQHF.

As to this clonotype: An end of the junction does not agree with germline; a read error may underlie this. The chain has TRBV18 and TRBJ1-6, with a weak D call TRBD1 (5 bases). The CDR3 contains 15 residues. The germline V gene encodes CDR1 KGHSH and CDR2 LQKENI. The CDR3 region is CASSAARRENSPPHF. The CDR3 nucleotides read TGTGCCAGCTCCGCCGCCCGCAGGGAGAATTCACCCCCCCACTTT.

This chain joins TRBV27 and TRBJ2-4; D possibly corresponds to TRBD1 (5 bases). V was shortened by 5 bases and J by 16 bases, with 24 bases between the two germline ends. The CDR3 loop spans 14 amino acids. CDR1 and CDR2 (germline): MNHEY, SMNVEV (reference sequence). The CDR3 DNA reads as TGTGCCAGCAGTATCAGGGTTGGGCCCTACGAGCAATACTTC. The encoded protein is CASSIRVGPYEQYF.

This clonotype was observed a handful of times. The chain combines TRBV2 with TRBJ2-7, with D uncertain. The CDR3 is 15 residues long. Germline V gives CDR1 SNHLY, CDR2 FYNNEI. Deletions cut 2 bases from V and 0 bases from J, with 11 bases between. In DNA, the CDR3 is TGTGCCAGCAGTGAATTGCCGGAGAGCTCCTACGAGCAGTACTTC. It specifies CASSELPESSYEQYF.

The rearrangement uses TRBV4-1 and TRBJ2-5, with TRBD1 matching 7 bases. The CDR3 is 17 residues long. The ends lost 1 base at V and 4 bases at J; junction bases unmatched: 12. Looked up from germline, CDR1 is MGHRA and CDR2 is YSYEKL. CDR3 protein: CASSQGRNRGIGETQYF. The CDR3 nucleotides read TGCGCCAGCAGCCAAGGTCGTAACAGGGGAATTGGAGAGACCCAGTACTTC.

This clonotype has only a few counts. The chain joins TRBV5-5 to TRBJ2-3, with 7 bases fitting TRBD1. The CDR3 has 16 residues. V dropped 2 bases and J dropped 1; count of bases not matched to a gene: 7. Per germline, CDR1 SGHKS and CDR2 YYEKEE (reference sequence). The CDR3 nucleotides are TGTGCCAGCAGCTTCCGTGGAGGACAGGGCACAGATACGCAGTATTTT. It encodes CASSFRGGQGTDTQYF.

This clonotype was counted only a few times. The rearrangement links TRBV12-3 or TRBV12-4 to TRBJ2-1; D may be TRBD1 (5 bases). The germline V and J ends were trimmed by 6 bases and 7 bases, with 16 bases remaining between them. The CDR3 consists of 14 residues. The CDR3 reads CASSRNLQENEQFF. In DNA form, the CDR3 reads TGTGCCAGCAGCCGAAACCTACAGGAAAATGAGCAGTTCTTC.

V gene TRBV19 combines with J gene TRBJ2-3; D possibly corresponds to TRBD2 (6 bases). CDR1 LNHDA and CDR2 SQIVND come from the germline V gene (reference sequence). This CDR3 contains 16 residues. V was trimmed by 4 bases and J by 0 bases, leaving 14 bases between them. The CDR3 DNA reads as TGTGCCAGTAGTAGGGCTAGCGTTTTTAGCACAGATACGCAGTATTTT. Encoded protein: CASSRASVFSTDTQYF.

The J gene is TRBJ2-1, the V gene TRBV6-5; 10 bases line up with TRBD2. CDR1 and CDR2 (germline): MNHEY, SVGAGI. V lost 4 bases and J lost 5; bases outside the gene matches: 5. CDR3 length: 15 residues. CDR3 nucleotides: TGTGCCAGCAGTTCCTTGGGACTAGCGAACAATGAGCAGTTCTTC. Its protein is CASSSLGLANNEQFF.

This clonotype has a handful of counts. The V and J genes are TRBV6-2 or TRBV6-3 and TRBJ1-2; weak D call: TRBD1 (5 bases). Germline V CDR1 and CDR2: MNHEY, SVGEGT. Trimming took 1 base from V and 7 from J, leaving 10 bases between them. The CDR3 is 13 amino acids. The chain's CDR3 is CASSYFQGVGYTF. The CDR3 DNA reads as TGTGCCAGCAGTTACTTCCAGGGTGTTGGCTACACCTTC.

This clonotype was recorded a few times. The genes are TRBV4-3 and TRBJ2-3, with a possible D match to TRBD2 (5 bases). The ends were cut back, 2 bases at V and 0 bases at J, with 9 bases in the middle. Germline loops: CDR1 LGHNA, CDR2 YSLEER. The CDR3 runs to 15 residues. This chain's CDR3 is CASSQQAESTDTQYF. CDR3 nucleotides: TGCGCCAGCAGCCAACAAGCGGAGAGCACAGATACGCAGTATTTT.

V and J are TRBV25-1 and TRBJ1-1, with D unclear. Looked up from germline, CDR1 is MGHDK and CDR2 is SYGVNS. This CDR3 is 13 amino acids long. The V end lost 6 bases, the J end lost 4 bases, and 12 bases lay between the germline ends. DNA of the CDR3: TGTGCCAGCAGGAGTTTCGGGGTCACTGAAGCTTTCTTT. Its translation: CASRSFGVTEAFF. Full variable domain (remainder filled in from reference TRBV25-1 and TRBJ1-1): EADIYQTPRYLVIGTGKKITLECSQTMGHDKMYWYQQDPGMELHLIHYSYGVNSTEKGDLSSESTVSRIRTEHFPLTLESARPSHTSQYLCASRSFGVTEAFFGQGTRLTVV.

This clonotype was counted a few times. The J gene is TRBJ1-1, the V gene TRBV6-1; 8 nucleotides agree with TRBD1. This CDR3 has 17 residues. V was clipped by 1 base and J by 1 base; unmatched bases: 8. Germline V CDR1 and CDR2: MNHNS, SASEGT. The CDR3 DNA reads as TGTGCCAGCAGTGAAGATTTTCATGGGACAGGGAACACTGAAGCTTTCTTT. Translation: CASSEDFHGTGNTEAFF.

This clonotype was picked up a small number of times. The CDR3 coding sequence is TGCGCCAGCAGCCAAGATAGTTGGTATAAAACTAATGAAAAACTGTTTTTT. Its translation: CASSQDSWYKTNEKLFF. The J gene is TRBJ1-4, the V gene TRBV4-3, with unresolved D. Germline loops: CDR1 LGHNA, CDR2 YSLEER. V gave up 0 bases and J gave up 1 base, with 12 bases separating them. This CDR3 has 17 residues.

V and J are TRBV6-2 or TRBV6-3 and TRBJ2-1, with TRBD2 matching over 10 bases. The CDR3 is 18 amino acids. CDR1 and CDR2 from the germline V gene are MNHEY and SVGEGT. The ends lost 7 bases at V and 9 bases at J; junction bases unmatched: 21. CDR3 in amino acids: CASKGVWSGGDGSGEQFF. The DNA of the CDR3 is TGTGCCAGCAAGGGGGTTTGGAGCGGGGGGGATGGAAGCGGTGAGCAGTTCTTC.

V usage is TRBV20-1 and J usage is TRBJ2-1; 7 bases map to TRBD1. The junction had 11 bases not matched to a gene; V was cut back by 3 bases and J by 0 bases. The CDR3 is 17 amino acids. Germline CDR1 is DFQATT and CDR2 is SNEGSKA (reference sequence). Here the CDR3 DNA reads TGCAGTGCTAGGGGCAGGGGGTCGCCGAGCTCCTACAATGAGCAGTTCTTC. Translating it yields CSARGRGSPSSYNEQFF.

J is TRBJ1-2 and V is TRBV7-9; 8 bases map to TRBD1. Looked up from germline, CDR1 is SEHNR and CDR2 is FQNEAQ (reference sequence). V shed 3 bases and J 6 bases; nucleotides not matched to a gene: 3. The CDR3 extends over 13 amino acids. DNA of the CDR3: TGTGCCAGCAGCTTCCCAGGGGGCGATGGCTACACCTTC. Protein sequence: CASSFPGGDGYTF. Filled out from reference TRBV7-9 and TRBJ1-2, the complete variable domain reads DTGVSQNPRHKITKRGQNVTFRCDPISEHNRLYWYRQTLGQGPEFLTYFQNEAQLEKSRLLSDRFSAERPKGSFSTLEIQRTEQGDSAMYLCASSFPGGDGYTFGSGTRLTVV.